This T cell receptor beta chain was sequenced for a study of blood T cell repertoires in COVID-19. Study-wide context: Italy, Spain and the United States were the sources of the convalescent and acute COVID-19 samples. Sources were T cells, B-cell-depleted T cells, or PBMCs; the material itself was cDNA or gDNA.

Trimming removed 5 bases at V and 2 bases at J, with 19 bases between. Germline values: CDR1 MDHEN, CDR2 SYDVKM. The CDR3 is made up of 17 amino acids. Authors' processing steps: Using reference gene primer amplification, nucleated cell counts were estimated. TCRdb's table, derived via immunoSEQ multiplex PCR, lists solely in-frame clones and lacks some. The V and J calls and the clone size are those of that table, but D and trimming were determined from the DNA. The sample lists 85,000 to 95,000 clones, over 75% seen once, with more than 6.5% in the top ten. Sample: peripheral blood. The rearrangement uses TRBV28 and TRBJ1-3; no reliable D call. The receptor was derived from an older man with acute or convalescent COVID-19. The CDR3 region is CASSTFRLTFTGNTIYF. DNA of the CDR3: TGTGCCAGCAGTACCTTCAGGCTAACGTTTACTGGAAACACCATATATTTT.